This T cell receptor (beta chain) was recovered during a study of blood T cell repertoires in COVID-19. Study as a whole: Samples representing acute and convalescent COVID-19 were sourced from the United States, Italy and Spain. The analysed material was cDNA or gDNA that came from T cells, B-cell-depleted T cells, or PBMCs.

The CDR3 totals 14 residues. Looked up from germline, CDR1 is MNHEY and CDR2 is SVGAGI. The junction had 2 bases not matched to a gene; V was cut back by 6 bases and J by 3 bases. TCRdb keeps only in-frame clones here, not all; method: immunoSEQ multiplex PCR. The sample records around 57,000 clones, just over 85% being singletons. The specimen sequenced was peripheral blood. The chain recombines TRBV6-5 with TRBJ1-4; TRBD1 aligns across 9 bases. The receptor comes from a woman older than 75 with active COVID-19. CDR3 protein: CASRDRGANEKLFF. The CDR3 DNA is TGTGCCAGCAGGGACAGGGGAGCTAATGAAAAACTGTTTTTT.